Listed below are T cell receptor beta chains from one sample, sequenced in a study of blood T cell repertoires in COVID-19. Sequencing used immunoSEQ multiplex PCR; TCRdb keeps in-frame clones, though not all of them. Of about 150,000 clones listed, about 80% are singletons. Sequencing was done on a sample of peripheral blood. The receptors come from a man aged 55-75 years with acute or convalescent COVID-19. Each CDR3 is given with its conserved first and last residue. The D gene is left open where the match is weak. For some rows the clone size is stated as once, few or many, or as a class when expanded; others skip it.

J,size,D,V,CDR3,DNA
TRBJ2-3,-,TRBD2,TRBV19,CASSISNSGGVGTDTQYF,TGTGCCAGTAGTATCTCAAATAGCGGGGGAGTCGGCACAGATACGCAGTATTTT
TRBJ2-7,-,-,TRBV7-2,CASSLAFQAYEQYF,TGTGCCAGCAGCTTAGCTTTCCAGGCCTACGAGCAGTACTTC
TRBJ1-1,few,-,TRBV15,CATSTETRNTEAFF,TGTGCCACCAGCACCGAAACGCGGAACACTGAAGCTTTCTTT
TRBJ2-1,-,TRBD2,TRBV24-1,CAASSGREYEQFF,TGTGCCGCCTCTAGCGGGAGGGAGTATGAGCAGTTCTTC
TRBJ2-7,-,-,TRBV20-1,CSASKDYQSYEQYF,TGCAGTGCTAGTAAGGACTACCAGTCTTACGAGCAGTACTTC
TRBJ1-5,-,-,TRBV19,CASSMGSGGPPQHF,TGTGCCAGTAGTATGGGGTCGGGAGGACCGCCCCAGCATTTT
TRBJ2-7,-,TRBD2,TRBV11-2,CASSLVVSGGSSYEQYF,TGTGCCAGCAGCTTAGTGGTATCTGGCGGGAGCTCCTACGAGCAGTACTTC
TRBJ2-2,-,-,TRBV11-1,CASSFGGALNTGELFF,TGTGCCAGCAGCTTTGGAGGGGCCCTGAACACCGGGGAGCTGTTTTTT
TRBJ1-5,-,-,TRBV24-1,CATPRRGGWPQHF,TGTGCCACCCCCCGTAGGGGAGGTTGGCCCCAGCATTTT
TRBJ1-3,-,-,TRBV7-2,CASSPNLELHF,TGTGCCAGCAGCCCAAACTTGGAGTTACATTTT
TRBJ1-2,-,-,TRBV28,CASNFPGDYGYTF,TGTGCCAGCAATTTTCCGGGGGACTATGGCTACACCTTC
TRBJ1-3,-,-,TRBV5-5,CASSRDSLAGNTIYF,TGTGCCAGCAGCCGAGACAGTTTGGCTGGAAACACCATATATTTT
TRBJ1-1,-,-,TRBV18,CASSRRTASNTEAFF,TGTGCCAGCTCACGTAGGACAGCGTCGAACACTGAAGCTTTCTTT
TRBJ1-1,-,-,TRBV4-1,CASSPGMSTEAFF,TGCGCCAGCAGCCCCGGGATGAGCACTGAAGCTTTCTTT
TRBJ2-1,-,TRBD2,TRBV5-1,CASSAGEVFSEQFF,TGCGCCAGCAGCGCGGGGGAGGTCTTCAGTGAGCAGTTCTTC
TRBJ2-4,-,-,TRBV27,CASRGADTLAKNIQYF,TGTGCCAGCAGAGGGGCCGATACACTAGCCAAAAACATTCAGTACTTC
TRBJ2-2,-,-,TRBV12-3/TRBV12-4,CASSRQMGTELFF,TGTGCCAGCAGTCGCCAAATGGGGACAGAGCTGTTTTTT
TRBJ2-3,-,TRBD2,TRBV27,CASSSTGRGGSDTQYF,TGTGCCAGCAGCTCTACGGGGAGGGGAGGTTCAGATACGCAGTATTTT
TRBJ2-5,-,TRBD2,TRBV24-1,CATSDTPGTTLGETQYF,TGTGCCACCAGTGATACCCCAGGGACTACCCTTGGAGAGACCCAGTACTTC
TRBJ2-1,-,TRBD2,TRBV7-2,CASSLTSGRQHEQFF,TGTGCCAGCAGCCTGACTAGCGGGAGACAGCATGAGCAGTTCTTC
TRBJ2-5,-,TRBD2,TRBV6-2/TRBV6-3,CASSYAGGSVQETQYF,TGTGCCAGCAGTTACGCCGGGGGGTCAGTCCAAGAGACCCAGTACTTC
TRBJ2-2,-,-,TRBV19,CASSVRGLAETGELFF,TGTGCCAGTAGTGTCAGGGGGCTAGCGGAAACCGGGGAGCTGTTTTTT
TRBJ1-2,-,-,TRBV5-1,CASRSAAGRSGYTF,TGCGCCAGCCGCTCAGCTGCGGGGCGGAGTGGCTACACCTTC